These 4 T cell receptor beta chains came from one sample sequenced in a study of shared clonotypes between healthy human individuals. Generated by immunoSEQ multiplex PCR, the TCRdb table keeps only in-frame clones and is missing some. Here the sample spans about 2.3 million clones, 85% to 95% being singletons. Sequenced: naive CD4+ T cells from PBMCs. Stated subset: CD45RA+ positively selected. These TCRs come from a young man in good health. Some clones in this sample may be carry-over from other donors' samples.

The CDR3 loop is CASSQQTPLGEKLFF. In DNA form, the CDR3 reads TGCGCCAGCAGTCAGCAAACACCTCTAGGGGAAAAACTGTTTTTT. The chain joins TRBV23-1 to TRBJ1-4; D unresolved. TRBV23-1 is an ORF; its function is uncertain. There are 15 residues in the CDR3. V lost 3 bases and J 8 bases, leaving 16 bases between the germline ends.

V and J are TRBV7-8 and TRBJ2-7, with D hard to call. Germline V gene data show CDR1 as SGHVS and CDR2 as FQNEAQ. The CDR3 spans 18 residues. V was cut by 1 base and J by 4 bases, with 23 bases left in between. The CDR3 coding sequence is TGTGCCAGCAGCTTAGGGATAGGCAGGCTCGCCACTGTGTACGAGCAGTACTTC. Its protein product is CASSLGIGRLATVYEQYF.

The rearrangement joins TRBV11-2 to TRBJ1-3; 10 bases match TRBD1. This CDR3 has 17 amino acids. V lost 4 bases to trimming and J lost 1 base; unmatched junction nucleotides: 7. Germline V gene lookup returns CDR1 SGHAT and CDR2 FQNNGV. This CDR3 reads CASSSTGTGVSGNTIYF. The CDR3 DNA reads TGTGCCAGCAGCTCGACCGGGACAGGGGTATCTGGAAACACCATATATTTT. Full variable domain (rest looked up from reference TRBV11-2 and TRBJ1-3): EAGVAQSPRYKIIEKRQSVAFWCNPISGHATLYWYQQILGQGPKLLIQFQNNGVVDDSQLPKDRFSAERLKGVDSTLKIQPAKLEDSAVYLCASSSTGTGVSGNTIYFGEGSWLTVV.

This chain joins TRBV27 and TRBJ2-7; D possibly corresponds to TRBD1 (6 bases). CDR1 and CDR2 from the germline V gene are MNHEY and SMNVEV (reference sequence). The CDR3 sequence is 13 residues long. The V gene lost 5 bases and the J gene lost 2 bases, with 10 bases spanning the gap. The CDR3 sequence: CASSNRETYEQYF. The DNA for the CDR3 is TGTGCCAGCAGTAACAGGGAGACCTACGAGCAGTACTTC.